Listed here are 28 T cell receptor beta chains from one sample, sequenced in a study of beta chain features in type 1 diabetes (dated by TCRdb to 2016 to 2019). Library prep was done by the immunoSEQ multiplex PCR assay. The entire isolated RNA was reverse transcribed using the High Capacity cDNA Reverse Transcription Kit, and thus expressed TCRB transcripts were sequenced. What TCRdb holds here is the immuneACCESS table cut down to in-frame rearrangements. Part of the clones is not present; checked against another copy, under half of the missing clones reflect an unresolved V gene, and the others are unexplained. In this sample the table shows over 350,000 clones, roughly 16% of which occur a single time. The ten most abundant clones make up approximately 0.019% of the sample. The sequencing input was naive CD4+ T cells from blood. The sample's cell subset or site label is to be understood as: true naive CD4+ T cells. These receptor sequences come from a woman aged 18-30 years in good health.

The chain links TRBV7-9 to TRBJ2-1, with D unclear. Per the germline V gene, CDR1 is SEHNR and CDR2 is FQNEAQ (reference sequence). The CDR3 loop spans 13 amino acids. V dropped 3 bases and J dropped 5 bases, with 8 bases sitting between them. CDR3 sequence reads: CASSFGQNNEQFF. The CDR3, as DNA: TGTGCCAGCAGCTTTGGGCAGAACAATGAGCAGTTCTTC.

This chain links TRBV11-1 with TRBJ2-1, with 8 bases lining up with TRBD1. The J segment lost 9 bases and the V segment lost 1 base, leaving 8 bases of the junction unmatched. The CDR3 extends over 15 amino acids. The germline CDR1 and CDR2 sequences are SGHAT and FQDESV (reference sequence). CDR3 amino acids: CASSLGGQARSEQFF. CDR3 nucleotides: TGTGCCAGCAGCTTAGGGGGACAGGCCAGGAGTGAGCAGTTCTTC. Looking up the rest from reference TRBV11-1 and TRBJ2-1 gives the full variable domain: EAEVAQSPRYKITEKSQAVAFWCDPISGHATLYWYRQILGQGPELLVQFQDESVVDDSQLPKDRFSAERLKGVDSTLKIQPAELGDSAMYLCASSLGGQARSEQFFGPGTRLTVL.

The chain employs TRBV20-1 and TRBJ2-5, with a possible D match to TRBD2 (6 bases). Germline CDR1 is DFQATT and CDR2 is SNEGSKA (reference sequence). Between the trimmed V and J ends, which lost 8 bases and 5 bases, there was a span of 12 bases. CDR3 length: 11 amino acids. CDR3 sequence reads: CSLAGWETQYF. The CDR3 DNA sequence: TGCAGTTTGGCGGGGTGGGAGACCCAGTACTTC.

J is TRBJ1-2 and V is TRBV5-1, with 7 nucleotides matching TRBD1. Per germline, CDR1 SGHRS and CDR2 YFSETQ. The CDR3 runs to 13 residues. With V trimmed by 4 bases and J by 3 bases, 3 bases remained unmatched. The CDR3: CASSNDRDYGYTF. The CDR3 coding sequence is TGCGCCAGCAGCAATGACAGGGACTATGGCTACACCTTC. The full variable domain, its missing parts supplied by reference TRBV5-1 and TRBJ1-2, is KAGVTQTPRYLIKTRGQQVTLSCSPISGHRSVSWYQQTPGQGLQFLFEYFSETQRNKGNFPGRFSGRQFSNSRSEMNVSTLELGDSALYLCASSNDRDYGYTFGSGTRLTVV.

This clone has only a few counts. CDR3 region: CSVDRAFGNEQFF. The CDR3 DNA reads as TGCAGCGTTGACAGGGCGTTTGGGAATGAGCAGTTCTTC. The J gene is TRBJ2-1, the V gene TRBV29-1; D perhaps matches TRBD1 (5 bases). Trimming removed 3 bases from V and 7 bases from J, with 13 bases in between. Germline lookup yields CDR1 SQVTM and CDR2 ANQGSEA. This CDR3 comprises 13 residues.

This clone has more than one count but fewer than ten. The chain recombines TRBV29-1 with TRBJ2-3; 10 bases map to TRBD1. The CDR3 spans 14 residues. Per the germline V gene, CDR1 is SQVTM and CDR2 is ANQGSEA. V was pared by 8 bases and J by 1 base, with 6 bases of the junction left unmatched. Written as DNA, the CDR3 is TGCAGCACGACAGGGGGCGCGGGCACAGATACGCAGTATTTT. Translation gives CSTTGGAGTDTQYF.

This sequence joins TRBV30 and TRBJ2-2, with a weak D call TRBD1 (6 bases). Trimming took off 2 bases at V and 1 base at J, with 8 bases between the two ends. Germline values: CDR1 GTSNPN, CDR2 SVGIG (reference sequence). The CDR3 sequence is 14 residues long. The CDR3, as DNA: TGTGCCTGGAGTTTGGGACAGAACACCGGGGAGCTGTTTTTT. This encodes CAWSLGQNTGELFF.

This clone was counted between two and nine times. The V gene is TRBV13, the J gene TRBJ1-5, with 9 bases that match TRBD1. CDR1 is PRHDT and CDR2 is FYEKMQ in the germline V gene (reference sequence). The CDR3 has 15 amino acids. J lost 6 bases, V lost 1 base, and 4 bases had no gene match. CDR3 sequence (DNA): TGTGCCAGCAGCTTAGCACAGGGGGCGATTCAGCCCCAGCATTTT. It codes for CASSLAQGAIQPQHF.

Only a few counts were recorded for this clone. V is TRBV29-1 and J is TRBJ2-1, with 12 bases that match TRBD2. Germline loops: CDR1 SQVTM, CDR2 ANQGSEA. The V gene end was trimmed by 7 bases and the J gene end by 0 bases; junction bases not matched to a gene: 4. CDR3 size: 15 residues. The CDR3 protein is CSALGLAGSYNEQFF. The CDR3, as DNA: TGCAGCGCCCTGGGACTAGCGGGCTCCTACAATGAGCAGTTCTTC.

The CDR3 DNA reads TGTGCCTGGAGTCAGGCACAGCTCGGTGTCGCGGAGCTGTTTTTT. Translation gives CAWSQAQLGVAELFF. This sequence joins TRBV30 and TRBJ2-2; D call uncertain. Between the trimmed V and J ends, which lost 2 bases and 10 bases, there was a span of 20 bases. Germline CDR1 is GTSNPN and CDR2 is SVGIG (reference sequence). The CDR3 covers 15 residues.

This chain joins TRBV6-6 and TRBJ2-1; 9 nucleotides line up with TRBD2. Germline CDR1 and CDR2: MNHNY and SVGAGI (reference sequence). This CDR3 spans 14 amino acids. J lost 8 bases, V lost 10 bases, and 12 bases had no gene match. The CDR3 nucleotides read TGTGCCACCTATCGTAGCGGGAGTGGAGATGAGCAGTTCTTC. The encoded protein is CATYRSGSGDEQFF.

Only a few counts were recorded for this clone. The chain has TRBV6-5 and TRBJ2-3; tentative D call: TRBD1 (5 bases). The CDR3 contains 15 residues. Looked up from germline, CDR1 is MNHEY and CDR2 is SVGAGI. Trimming left V 6 bases short and J 1 base short, with 14 bases between. The DNA for the CDR3 is TGTGCCAGCAGAAACCAGGGCAGGGGCACAGATACGCAGTATTTT. Translated, it gives CASRNQGRGTDTQYF.

The chain is built from TRBV11-3 and TRBJ2-6; D uncertain. CDR3 length: 13 residues. Germline V lookup: CDR1 SGHNT, CDR2 YENEEA. V dropped 5 bases and J dropped 1 base, with 3 bases sitting between them. CDR3 sequence reads: CASSTSGANVLTF. The CDR3 nucleotides read TGTGCCAGCAGCACATCTGGGGCCAACGTCCTGACTTTC.

This clone has a handful of counts. V is TRBV4-2 and J is TRBJ1-1, with D possibly being TRBD1 (5 bases). The CDR3 is 15 amino acids. V lost 0 bases, J lost 5 bases, and 13 bases lay in between. The germline V gene has CDR1 LGHNA and CDR2 YNFKEQ. The CDR3: CASSQDGWAGTEAFF. CDR3 in DNA: TGTGCCAGCAGCCAAGATGGGTGGGCAGGGACTGAAGCTTTCTTT.

The chain couples TRBV30 to TRBJ2-5; D ambiguous. V lost 0 bases and J 5 bases, leaving 7 bases between the germline ends. Germline V gene sequence: CDR1 GTSNPN, CDR2 SVGIG (reference sequence). The CDR3 is 12 residues long. The CDR3 nucleotides are TGTGCCTGGAGTGTAGCGAGGGAGACCCAGTACTTC. This translates into CAWSVARETQYF.

The V call is TRBV6-5, the J call TRBJ2-7; tentatively, D is TRBD1 (5 bases). Germline values: CDR1 MNHEY, CDR2 SVGAGI. V was trimmed by 2 bases and J by 6 bases, leaving 11 bases between them. CDR3 size: 13 residues. CDR3 loop: CASSYRGLREQYF. DNA of the CDR3: TGTGCCAGCAGTTACAGGGGCCTCCGCGAGCAGTACTTC.

The chain has TRBV18 and TRBJ2-1, with 8 bases identical to TRBD2. CDR3 length: 16 amino acids. Germline V gives CDR1 KGHSH, CDR2 LQKENI. The V segment lost 2 bases and the J segment 7 bases; nucleotides outside the gene matches: 10. The CDR3 protein is CASSPVSLAGPNEQFF. CDR3 bases: TGTGCCAGCTCACCAGTGTCCCTAGCGGGCCCAAATGAGCAGTTCTTC.

The chain is built from TRBV10-3 and TRBJ2-7; 10 bases match TRBD2. Trimming cost V 6 bases and J 2 bases; bases outside gene matches: 1. Germline CDR1 and CDR2: ENHRY and SYGVKD. The CDR3 contains 13 residues. The CDR3 DNA reads TGTGCCATCAGCCTAGCGGGAGCCTACGAGCAGTACTTC. Its translation is CAISLAGAYEQYF.

The chain carries TRBV29-1 and TRBJ2-7; a possible D gene is TRBD2 (6 bases). The CDR3 consists of 12 residues. The germline CDR1 and CDR2 sequences are SQVTM and ANQGSEA. Trimming removed 3 bases from V and 5 bases from J, with 11 bases in between. In nucleotides, the CDR3 is TGCAGCGTTGACCGGGGGTATAACGAGCAGTACTTC. Residues: CSVDRGYNEQYF.

There are a few counts of this clone. The chain is built from TRBV28 and TRBJ2-3, with 11 bases matching TRBD2. The CDR3 is 17 amino acids. CDR1 MDHEN and CDR2 SYDVKM come from the germline V gene. The junction had 7 bases not matched to a gene; V was cut back by 5 bases and J by 0 bases. The CDR3 coding sequence is TGTGCCAGCAGTCTAACTACTAGCGGGGGTAGCACAGATACGCAGTATTTT. Its protein is CASSLTTSGGSTDTQYF.

A few counts support this clone. CDR3 nucleotide sequence: TGTGCCACCAGCAGAGGCGGGGACAGGGCTGGAAACACCATATATTTT. It codes for CATSRGGDRAGNTIYF. V usage is TRBV15 and J usage is TRBJ1-3, with 9 bases matching TRBD1. V lost 1 base and J lost 2; bases outside the gene matches: 3. Germline CDR1 is LNHNV and CDR2 is YYDKDF (reference sequence). The CDR3 loop spans 16 amino acids.

This sequence joins TRBV29-1 and TRBJ2-1; 9 positions match TRBD2. CDR1 and CDR2 from the germline V gene are SQVTM and ANQGSEA. Losses at the gene ends were 1 base for V and 3 bases for J; bases not matched to a gene: 13. CDR3 length equals 18 residues. DNA for the CDR3: TGCAGCGTTGAAGGCGGGAGGGCCTTAAGATTAGTCTACAATGAGCAGTTCTTC. It translates to CSVEGGRALRLVYNEQFF.

This clone was seen a few times. CDR3 DNA sequence: TGTGCCTGCCAGGGAGGACGCCATGAAAAACTGTTTTTT. Its translation: CACQGGRHEKLFF. The rearrangement links TRBV30 to TRBJ1-4, with D possibly TRBD1 on 5 matching bases. The CDR3 is 13 amino acids. The germline CDR1 and CDR2 sequences are GTSNPN and SVGIG (reference sequence). V was clipped by 6 bases and J by 6 bases, with 14 bases between them.

Comment on this clone: Other DNA variants within this sample encode the same CDR3. The rearrangement links TRBV18 to TRBJ1-1; tentatively, D is TRBD1 (5 bases). The length of the CDR3 is 12 residues. V was shortened by 3 bases and J by 7 bases, with 9 bases between the two germline ends. Germline CDR1 is KGHSH and CDR2 is LQKENI. The CDR3 DNA reads as TGTGCCAGCTCACCGGGGCAAAGTGAAGCTTTCTTT. This gives the protein CASSPGQSEAFF.

This rearrangement joins TRBV29-1 to TRBJ1-5, with D uncertain. V lost 4 bases to trimming and J lost 4 bases, with 11 bases between them. This CDR3 comprises 13 residues. Germline V gene data show CDR1 as SQVTM and CDR2 as ANQGSEA. The CDR3 loop is CSVVINSNQPQHF. CDR3 in DNA: TGCAGCGTTGTTATTAACAGTAATCAGCCCCAGCATTTT.

This clone came up a few times. The J gene is TRBJ1-1, the V gene TRBV7-2; weak D call: TRBD1 (6 bases). CDR3 length equals 16 residues. In germline, CDR1 is SGHTA, CDR2 FQGNSA. The germline V and J ends were trimmed by 4 bases and 1 base, with 16 bases remaining between them. The CDR3 reads CASSSRTVTQNTEAFF. The CDR3 nucleotides read TGTGCCAGCAGCTCCCGGACAGTTACCCAGAACACTGAAGCTTTCTTT.

This clone has more than one count but fewer than ten. This sequence joins TRBV2 and TRBJ2-7, with 10 bases identical to TRBD1. V shed 5 bases, J shed 3 bases, and the junction held 1 base outside the gene matches. Germline V gene lookup returns CDR1 SNHLY and CDR2 FYNNEI. The CDR3 has 13 amino acids. The CDR3 coding sequence is TGTGCCAGCAGTCGGGACAGGGGCTACGAGCAGTACTTC. It translates to CASSRDRGYEQYF. The entire variable domain, with the rest obtained from reference TRBV2 and TRBJ2-7, is as follows: EPEVTQTPSHQVTQMGQEVILRCVPISNHLYFYWYRQILGQKVEFLVSFYNNEISEKSEIFDDQFSVERPDGSNFTLKIRSTKLEDSAMYFCASSRDRGYEQYFGPGTRLTVT.

The chain recombines TRBV5-1 with TRBJ1-4; 10 bases are shared with TRBD1. The germline V gene has CDR1 SGHRS and CDR2 YFSETQ. J lost 6 bases, V lost 0 bases, and 2 bases had no gene match. The CDR3 is 15 amino acids. The CDR3 DNA reads as TGCGCCAGCAGCTTGGGACAGGGGGCCTATGAAAAACTGTTTTTT. Translated: CASSLGQGAYEKLFF.